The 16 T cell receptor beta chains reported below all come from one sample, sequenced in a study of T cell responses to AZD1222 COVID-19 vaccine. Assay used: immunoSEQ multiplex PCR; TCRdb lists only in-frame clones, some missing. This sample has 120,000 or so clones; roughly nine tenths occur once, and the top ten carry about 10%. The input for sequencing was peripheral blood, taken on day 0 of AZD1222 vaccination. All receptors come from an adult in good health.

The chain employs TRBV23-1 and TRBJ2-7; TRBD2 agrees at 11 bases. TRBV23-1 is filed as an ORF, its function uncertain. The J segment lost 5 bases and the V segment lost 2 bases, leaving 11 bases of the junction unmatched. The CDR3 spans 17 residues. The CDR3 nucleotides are TGCGCCAGCAGTCAACCGCAACTAGCGGGAGAGTACCACGAGCAGTACTTC. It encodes CASSQPQLAGEYHEQYF.

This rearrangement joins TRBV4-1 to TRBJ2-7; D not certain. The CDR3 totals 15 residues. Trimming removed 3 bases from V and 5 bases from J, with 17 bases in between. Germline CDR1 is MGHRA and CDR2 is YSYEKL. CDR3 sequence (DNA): TGCGCCAGCAGCCATCCCGCCGGTGGGGTAAACGAGCAGTACTTC. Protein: CASSHPAGGVNEQYF.

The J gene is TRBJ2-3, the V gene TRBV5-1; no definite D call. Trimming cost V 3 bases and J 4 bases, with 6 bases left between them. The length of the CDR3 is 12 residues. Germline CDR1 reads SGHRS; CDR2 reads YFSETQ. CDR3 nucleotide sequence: TGCGCCAGCAGCTCGACCCCAGATACGCAGTATTTT. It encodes CASSSTPDTQYF. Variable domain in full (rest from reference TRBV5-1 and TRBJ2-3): KAGVTQTPRYLIKTRGQQVTLSCSPISGHRSVSWYQQTPGQGLQFLFEYFSETQRNKGNFPGRFSGRQFSNSRSEMNVSTLELGDSALYLCASSSTPDTQYFGPGTRLTVL.

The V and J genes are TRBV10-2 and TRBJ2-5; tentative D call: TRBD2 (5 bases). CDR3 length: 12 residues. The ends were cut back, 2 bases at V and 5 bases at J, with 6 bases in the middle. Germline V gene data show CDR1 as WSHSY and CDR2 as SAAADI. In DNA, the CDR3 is TGCGCCAGCAGTGAGGAGGGCGAGACCCAGTACTTC. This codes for CASSEEGETQYF.

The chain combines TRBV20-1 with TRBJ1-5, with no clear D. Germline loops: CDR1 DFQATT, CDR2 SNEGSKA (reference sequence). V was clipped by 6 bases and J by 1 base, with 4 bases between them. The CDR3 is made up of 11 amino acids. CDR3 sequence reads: CSAGSNQPQHF. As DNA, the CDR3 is TGCAGTGCGGGAAGCAATCAGCCCCAGCATTTT.

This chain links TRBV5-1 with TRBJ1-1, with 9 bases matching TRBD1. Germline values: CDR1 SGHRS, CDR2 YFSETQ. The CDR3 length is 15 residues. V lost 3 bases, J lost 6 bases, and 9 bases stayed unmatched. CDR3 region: CASSSIQGAGAEAFF. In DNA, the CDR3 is TGCGCCAGCAGCTCCATACAGGGGGCTGGGGCTGAAGCTTTCTTT.

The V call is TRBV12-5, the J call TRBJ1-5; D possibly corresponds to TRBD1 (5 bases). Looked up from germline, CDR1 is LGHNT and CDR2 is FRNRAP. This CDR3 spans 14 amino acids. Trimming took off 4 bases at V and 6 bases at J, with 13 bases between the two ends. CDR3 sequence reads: CASGSPTEGQPQHF. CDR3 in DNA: TGTGCTAGTGGTTCGCCGACAGAGGGTCAGCCCCAGCATTTT.

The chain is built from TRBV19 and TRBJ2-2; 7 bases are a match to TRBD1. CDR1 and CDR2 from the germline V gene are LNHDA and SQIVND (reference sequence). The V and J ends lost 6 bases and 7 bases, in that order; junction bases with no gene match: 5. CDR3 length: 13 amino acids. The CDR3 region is CASRVTGVGELFF. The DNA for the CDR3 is TGTGCCAGTAGGGTTACAGGGGTCGGGGAGCTGTTTTTT.

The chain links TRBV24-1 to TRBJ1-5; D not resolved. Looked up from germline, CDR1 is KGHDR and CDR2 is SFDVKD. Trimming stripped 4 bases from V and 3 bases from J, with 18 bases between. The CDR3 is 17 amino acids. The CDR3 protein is CATSDQSRKGNNQPQHF. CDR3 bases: TGTGCCACCAGTGACCAATCCCGAAAGGGTAACAATCAGCCCCAGCATTTT.

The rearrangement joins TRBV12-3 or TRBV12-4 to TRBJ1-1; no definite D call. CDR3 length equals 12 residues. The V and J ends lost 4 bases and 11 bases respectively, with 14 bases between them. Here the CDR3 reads CASSSLQGMAFF. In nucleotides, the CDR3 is TGTGCCAGCAGTTCCCTACAAGGAATGGCTTTCTTT.

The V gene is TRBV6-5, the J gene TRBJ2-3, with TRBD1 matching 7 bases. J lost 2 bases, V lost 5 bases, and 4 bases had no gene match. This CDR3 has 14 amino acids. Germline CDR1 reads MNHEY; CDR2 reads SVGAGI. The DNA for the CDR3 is TGTGCCAGCAGTCCGGGACAGCACACAGATACGCAGTATTTT. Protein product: CASSPGQHTDTQYF.

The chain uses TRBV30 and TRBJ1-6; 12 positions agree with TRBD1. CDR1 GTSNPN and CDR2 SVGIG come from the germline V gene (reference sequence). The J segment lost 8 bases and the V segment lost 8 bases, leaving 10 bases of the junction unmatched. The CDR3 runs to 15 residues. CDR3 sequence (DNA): TGTGCCGGGACAGGGGGCCTCCCGCCATATTCACCCCTCCACTTT. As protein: CAGTGGLPPYSPLHF.

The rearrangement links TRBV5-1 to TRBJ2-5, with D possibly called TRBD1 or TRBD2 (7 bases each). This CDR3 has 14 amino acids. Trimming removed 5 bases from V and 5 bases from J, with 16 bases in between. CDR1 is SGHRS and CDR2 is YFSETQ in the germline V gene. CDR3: CASRPQGEGETQYF. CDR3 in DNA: TGCGCCAGCAGGCCTCAGGGGGAGGGGGAGACCCAGTACTTC. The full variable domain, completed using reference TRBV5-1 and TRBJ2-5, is KAGVTQTPRYLIKTRGQQVTLSCSPISGHRSVSWYQQTPGQGLQFLFEYFSETQRNKGNFPGRFSGRQFSNSRSEMNVSTLELGDSALYLCASRPQGEGETQYFGPGTRLLVL.

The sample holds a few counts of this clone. This chain's CDR3 is CASSPMPGQGINEQYF. As DNA, the CDR3 is TGTGCCAGCAGCCCCATGCCGGGACAGGGGATCAACGAGCAGTACTTC. This chain uses TRBV7-2 with TRBJ2-7; TRBD1 matches 10 bases. J was trimmed by 5 bases and V by 5 bases; bases with no gene match: 12. CDR1 and CDR2 (germline): SGHTA, FQGNSA. This CDR3 has 16 residues.

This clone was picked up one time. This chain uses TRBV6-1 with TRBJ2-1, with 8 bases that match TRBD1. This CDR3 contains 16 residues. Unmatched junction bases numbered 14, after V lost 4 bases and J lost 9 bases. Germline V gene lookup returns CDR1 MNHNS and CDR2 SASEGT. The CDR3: CASSGGTGSLLVEQFF. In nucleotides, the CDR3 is TGTGCCAGCAGTGGGGGGACAGGCTCCCTCCTCGTTGAGCAGTTCTTC.

The CDR3 sequence is CASIFRGILAGELFF. The CDR3 DNA reads as TGTGCCTCGATTTTCAGGGGGATCCTGGCCGGGGAGCTGTTTTTT. The chain joins TRBV30 to TRBJ2-2, with TRBD1 identical over 7 bases. Germline trimming cut 7 bases from V and 6 bases from J; bases unmatched to any gene: 14. Germline CDR1 GTSNPN, CDR2 SVGIG (reference sequence). The CDR3 covers 15 residues. The whole variable domain, remainder taken from reference TRBV30 and TRBJ2-2, is SQTIHQWPATLVQPVGSPLSLECTVEGTSNPNLYWYRQAAGRGLQLLFYSVGIGQISSEVPQNLSASRPQDRQFILSSKKLLLSDSGFYLCASIFRGILAGELFFGEGSRLTVL.